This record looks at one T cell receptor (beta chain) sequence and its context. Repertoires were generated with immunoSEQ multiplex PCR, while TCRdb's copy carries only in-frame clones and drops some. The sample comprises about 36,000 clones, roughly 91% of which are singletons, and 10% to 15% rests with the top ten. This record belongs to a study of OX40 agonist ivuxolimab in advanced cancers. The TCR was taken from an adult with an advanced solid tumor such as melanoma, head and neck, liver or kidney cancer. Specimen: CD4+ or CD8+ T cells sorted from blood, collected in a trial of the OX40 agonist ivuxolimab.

The CDR3 DNA is TGTGCCAGCAGTTTCTTGGGCTACGAGCAGTACTTC. Its translation: CASSFLGYEQYF. V is TRBV27 and J is TRBJ2-7; D is ambiguous. The germline V gene encodes CDR1 MNHEY and CDR2 SMNVEV (reference sequence). The CDR3 contains 12 residues. V lost 3 bases and J 3 bases, leaving 6 bases between the germline ends.